The clone carrying this T cell receptor (beta chain) was found once. The V segment lost 6 bases and the J segment 7 bases; nucleotides outside the gene matches: 6. CDR1 MGHRA and CDR2 YSYEKL come from the germline V gene. The CDR3 has 13 residues. This record comes from a study of blood T cell repertoires in COVID-19. About the research overall: Collection of acute and convalescent COVID-19 samples took place in the United States, Italy and Spain.

Using immunoSEQ multiplex PCR, the repertoire was profiled, and TCRdb retains in-frame clones only, with some absent. Of 190,000 or so clones in the sample, around four fifths were seen once. V is TRBV4-1 and J is TRBJ1-5; the match to TRBD1 covers 7 bases. The sequence was obtained from a woman over 75 with active or convalescent COVID-19. Sequencing input: peripheral blood. The CDR3, as DNA: TGCGCCAGCAGTCCGGACAGGTTCCAGCCCCAGCATTTT. Protein sequence: CASSPDRFQPQHF.